This T cell receptor (beta chain) appears in the sequencing data of a study of T cells after yellow fever vaccination. Overall study results and limits: Weaker overall, the secondary response nonetheless peaked faster (day 5 versus 15). Post-booster repertoires again held most primary-vaccination clones (about 95% CD4, 75% to 90% CD8).

With regard to this clonotype: The target antigen is unknown.

In TCRdb, the 5' RACE reads were re-called with MiXCR into one record per CDR3 protein. The table has about 360,000 distinct CDR3 sequences, 6% to 8% seen once. CDR3 length: 14 amino acids. Germline V gives CDR1 LNHDA, CDR2 SQIVND (reference sequence). Trimming cost V 4 bases and J 3 bases, with 13 bases left between them. The chain is built from TRBV19 and TRBJ2-7, with D possibly matching TRBD2 (6 bases). The TCR sequence derives from a man younger than 40 who received the YFV17D yellow fever vaccine. Here the sequenced sample was PBMCs, taken 5 days after the yellow fever booster vaccination. The CDR3 nucleotides are TGTGCCAGTAGTAGGGATCGGGGGTACTACGAGCAGTACTTC. As protein: CASSRDRGYYEQYF. Variable domain in full (rest from reference TRBV19 and TRBJ2-7): DGGITQSPKYLFRKEGQNVTLSCEQNLNHDAMYWYRQDPGQGLRLIYYSQIVNDFQKGDIAEGYSVSREKKESFPLTVTSAQKNPTAFYLCASSRDRGYYEQYFGPGTRLTVT.